This T cell receptor (beta chain) was found in a study of T cells in Graves' hyperthyroidism and ophthalmopathy. The V end was cut by 3 bases, the J end by 6 bases, with 11 bases between. Germline V gene lookup returns CDR1 LNHDA and CDR2 SQIVND (reference sequence). The CDR3 has 13 residues. TCR beta CDR3 region amplification was performed from RNA transcripts. First-round RT-PCR with HTBI primers amplified the TCR CDR3 region. TCRdb redid the calling of the multiplex PCR reads with MiXCR, one entry per CDR3 protein. The data show about 540,000 distinct CDR3 sequences, 46% seen once. Study-wide results and caveats: Blood shared most expanded thyroid clonotypes above 0.001.

In this sample, this clonotype turned up many times. Its antigen is undetermined. Graves' hyperthyroidism was deemed stable given no ophthalmopathy progression within 18 months. Reasons for excluding patients were uncontrolled infection, other autoimmune disease, pregnancy or lactation. Clinical symptoms, serum thyroxine and TRAb, thyroid ultrasound and orbital computed tomography together formed the diagnostic basis. Sequenced: peripheral blood or thyroid tissue (not recorded which). J is TRBJ1-1 and V is TRBV19; D is ambiguous. The origin of this receptor is a woman aged 18-30 years with Graves' hyperthyroidism. The chain's CDR3 is CASSIGSGAEAFF. The CDR3 bases are TGTGCCAGTAGTATCGGGAGTGGGGCTGAAGCTTTCTTT.